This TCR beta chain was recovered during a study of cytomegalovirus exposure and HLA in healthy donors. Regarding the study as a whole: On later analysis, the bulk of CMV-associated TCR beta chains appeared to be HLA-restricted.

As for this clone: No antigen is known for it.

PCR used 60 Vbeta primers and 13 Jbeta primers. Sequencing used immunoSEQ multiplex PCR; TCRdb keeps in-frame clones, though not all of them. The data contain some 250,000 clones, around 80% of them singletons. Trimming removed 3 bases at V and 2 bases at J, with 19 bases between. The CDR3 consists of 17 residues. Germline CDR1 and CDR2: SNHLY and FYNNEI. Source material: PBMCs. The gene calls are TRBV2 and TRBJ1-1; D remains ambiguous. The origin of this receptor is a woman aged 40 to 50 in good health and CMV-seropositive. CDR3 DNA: TGTGCCAGCAGTGAGACTGAGTCGGGTGCGGGAAACACTGAAGCTTTCTTT. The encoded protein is CASSETESGAGNTEAFF.